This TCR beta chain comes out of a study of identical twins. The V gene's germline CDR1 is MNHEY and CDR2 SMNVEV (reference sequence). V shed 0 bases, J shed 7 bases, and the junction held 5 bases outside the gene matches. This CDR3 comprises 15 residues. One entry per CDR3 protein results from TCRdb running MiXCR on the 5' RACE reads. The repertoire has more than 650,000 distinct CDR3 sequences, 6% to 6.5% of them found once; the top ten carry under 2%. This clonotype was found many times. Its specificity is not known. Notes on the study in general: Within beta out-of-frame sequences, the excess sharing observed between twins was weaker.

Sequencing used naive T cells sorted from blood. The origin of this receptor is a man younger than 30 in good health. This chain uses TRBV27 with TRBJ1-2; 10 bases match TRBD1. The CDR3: CASSLSGQGTGGYTF. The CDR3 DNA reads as TGTGCCAGCAGTTTATCGGGACAGGGGACGGGTGGCTACACCTTC.